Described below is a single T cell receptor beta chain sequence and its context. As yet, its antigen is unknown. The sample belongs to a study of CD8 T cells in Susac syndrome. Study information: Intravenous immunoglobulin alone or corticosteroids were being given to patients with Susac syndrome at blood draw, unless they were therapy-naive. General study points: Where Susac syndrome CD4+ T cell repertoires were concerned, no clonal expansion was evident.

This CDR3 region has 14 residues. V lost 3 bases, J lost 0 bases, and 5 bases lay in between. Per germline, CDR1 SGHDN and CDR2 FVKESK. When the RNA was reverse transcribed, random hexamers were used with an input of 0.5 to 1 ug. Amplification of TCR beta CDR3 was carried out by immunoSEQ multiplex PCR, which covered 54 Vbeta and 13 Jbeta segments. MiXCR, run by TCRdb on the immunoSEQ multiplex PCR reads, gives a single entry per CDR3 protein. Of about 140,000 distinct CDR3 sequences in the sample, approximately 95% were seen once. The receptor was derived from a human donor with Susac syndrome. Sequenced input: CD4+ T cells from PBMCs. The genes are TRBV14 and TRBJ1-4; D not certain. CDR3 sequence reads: CASSHVATNEKLFF. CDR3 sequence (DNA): TGTGCCAGCAGCCACGTTGCAACTAATGAAAAACTGTTTTTT.